This T cell receptor (beta chain) was sequenced in a study of blood T cell repertoires in COVID-19. Across the study: Researchers got acute and convalescent COVID-19 samples from the United States, Italy and Spain. Nucleic acid was either cDNA or gDNA, and it came from T cells, B-cell-depleted T cells, or PBMCs.

The cohort comprised adults aged 18 to 89 years residing in 20 to 30 US areas. The CDR3 has 15 amino acids. V lost 0 bases to trimming and J lost 0 bases, with 6 bases between them. The germline CDR1 and CDR2 sequences are GTSNPN and SVGIG (reference sequence). Sequencing used immunoSEQ multiplex PCR; TCRdb keeps in-frame clones, though not all of them. The sample yields about 380,000 clones, more than 75% seen once. Material for sequencing was PBMCs or T cells enriched from blood (not recorded which). This rearrangement joins TRBV30 to TRBJ2-6, with no clear D. This clonotype was obtained from a man aged 25 to 45 who had recovered from COVID-19. CDR3 DNA: TGTGCCTGGAGTGTAAGGAGCTCTGGGGCCAACGTCCTGACTTTC. The encoded protein is CAWSVRSSGANVLTF.